These 9 T cell receptor beta chains were all obtained from the same sample, sequenced in a study of patients and donors after allogeneic stem cell transplantation. MiXCR, run by TCRdb on the RT-PCR reads, gives a single entry per CDR3 protein. This sample has about 230,000 distinct CDR3 sequences; around 14% occur once, and the top ten carry approximately 10%. The specimen was blood, either unsorted or a sorted T cell fraction (not recorded which). These receptors all stem from a human donor who was either an allogeneic HSCT recipient or a stem cell or donor lymphocyte infusion donor (not recorded which). It is not recorded whose cells these are; they may come from a transplant donor.

This clonotype was detected ten times or more. The chain joins TRBV29-1 to TRBJ2-7; 7 bases fit TRBD1. The V segment lost 6 bases and the J segment 5 bases; nucleotides outside the gene matches: 7. CDR3 size: 12 residues. Germline CDR1 reads SQVTM; CDR2 reads ANQGSEA. The CDR3 sequence is CSVGQVFDEQYF. The DNA of the CDR3 is TGCAGCGTCGGACAGGTTTTCGACGAGCAGTACTTC.

This clonotype was counted between two and nine times. The chain has TRBV21-1 and TRBJ2-7; TRBD2, as called in the table, went unchecked against the DNA. TRBV21-1 is a pseudogene segment. This CDR3 comprises 15 residues. CDR3 loop: CASSKEASGDYEQYF. The CDR3 nucleotides are TGTGCCAGCAGCAAAGAGGCTAGCGGAGACTACGAGCAGTACTTC.

This clonotype was recorded at least ten times. The V and J genes are TRBV4-2 and TRBJ2-3, with 10 bases lining up with TRBD2. The germline V gene has CDR1 LGHNA and CDR2 YNFKEQ. Trimming removed 1 base from V and 3 bases from J; junction bases left unmatched: 7. The CDR3 runs 17 residues. The CDR3 DNA is TGTGCCAGCAGCCAAGGAGAGCGGGGGGGATGGACAGATACGCAGTATTTT. Its protein product is CASSQGERGGWTDTQYF.

The chain has TRBV19 and TRBJ2-6, with 10 nucleotides matching TRBD1. CDR1 and CDR2 from the germline V gene are LNHDA and SQIVND (reference sequence). V lost 6 bases and J lost 1; bases outside the gene matches: 6. The CDR3 totals 17 residues. The CDR3 DNA is TGTGCCAGTAGGAGTCGGGACAGGGGATCTGGGGCCAACGTCCTGACTTTC. This sequence encodes CASRSRDRGSGANVLTF. Full variable domain (missing parts from reference TRBV19 and TRBJ2-6): DGGITQSPKYLFRKEGQNVTLSCEQNLNHDAMYWYRQDPGQGLRLIYYSQIVNDFQKGDIAEGYSVSREKKESFPLTVTSAQKNPTAFYLCASRSRDRGSGANVLTFGAGSRLTVL.

V is TRBV16 and J is TRBJ1-3; TRBD1 matches at 9 bases. Germline V CDR1 and CDR2: KGHSY, FQNENV. With 2 bases clipped from V and 2 bases from J, the junction kept 16 bases outside the gene matches. The CDR3 has 20 amino acids. As DNA, the CDR3 is TGTGCCAGCAGCCAAGCGCCGGGACAGGGAACCTGGGTAGCTGGAAACACCATATATTTT. Protein product: CASSQAPGQGTWVAGNTIYF.

V gene TRBV25-1 combines with J gene TRBJ2-4; maybe TRBD1 (6 bases). Germline CDR1 MGHDK, CDR2 SYGVNS. Trimming stripped 4 bases from V and 0 bases from J, with 10 bases between. The CDR3 contains 15 residues. CDR3 in amino acids: CASSATGLAKNIQYF. The CDR3 DNA reads as TGTGCCAGCAGTGCGACAGGTTTAGCCAAAAACATTCAGTACTTC.

Many counts were recorded for this clonotype. The V call is TRBV10-3, the J call TRBJ1-2, with D perhaps matching TRBD1 (6 bases). Germline CDR1 ENHRY, CDR2 SYGVKD. Trimming stripped 7 bases from V and 2 bases from J, with 11 bases between. This CDR3 is 13 amino acids long. The CDR3 is CAIKPTGNYGYTF. The CDR3 DNA reads TGTGCCATCAAACCGACAGGAAACTATGGCTACACCTTC.

The table lists this clonotype with many counts. The V gene is TRBV29-1, the J gene TRBJ2-5; perhaps D is TRBD1 or TRBD2 (5 bases each). This CDR3 contains 16 residues. The germline V gene encodes CDR1 SQVTM and CDR2 ANQGSEA. V was shortened by 0 bases and J by 9 bases, with 23 bases between the two germline ends. In nucleotides, the CDR3 is TGCAGCGTTGAAGATGTCGGGGCTGCTAGGGGAAGGTCCCAGTACTTC. Translated, it gives CSVEDVGAARGRSQYF. Full variable domain (remainder filled in from reference TRBV29-1 and TRBJ2-5): SAVISQKPSRDICQRGTSLTIQCQVDSQVTMMFWYRQQPGQSLTLIATANQGSEATYESGFVIDKFPISRPNLTFSTLTVSNMSPEDSSIYLCSVEDVGAARGRSQYFGPGTRLLVL.

Many counts were recorded for this clonotype. The J gene is TRBJ2-7, the V gene TRBV25-1; D uncertain. Germline CDR1 is MGHDK and CDR2 is SYGVNS. CDR3 length: 15 residues. The germline V and J ends were trimmed by 1 base and 1 base, with 11 bases remaining between them. The CDR3 is CASSESGRESYEQYF. CDR3 DNA: TGTGCCAGCAGTGAATCTGGTAGGGAATCCTACGAGCAGTACTTC.